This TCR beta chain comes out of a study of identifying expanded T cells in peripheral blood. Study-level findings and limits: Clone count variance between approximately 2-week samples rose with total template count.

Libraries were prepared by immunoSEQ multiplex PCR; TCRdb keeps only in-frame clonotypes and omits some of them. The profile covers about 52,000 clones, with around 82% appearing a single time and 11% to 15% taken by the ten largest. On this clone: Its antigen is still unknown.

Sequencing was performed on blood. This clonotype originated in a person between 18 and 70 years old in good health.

The CDR3 loop is CASSLRTGQVEAFF. The CDR3 nucleotides are TGTGCCAGCAGCTTAAGGACAGGGCAGGTTGAAGCTTTCTTT. The J gene is TRBJ1-1, the V gene TRBV5-5; 8 bases map to TRBD1. From germline, CDR1 is SGHKS and CDR2 YYEKEE (reference sequence). Losses at the gene ends were 2 bases for V and 7 bases for J; bases not matched to a gene: 7. This CDR3 contains 14 residues.